These 19 T cell receptor beta chains share one sample of origin, sequenced in a study of T-cell memory formation after mild COVID-19 (dated by TCRdb to about 2021). The receptor library was made with 5' RACE. The listed sequencing device is Illumina NovaSeq 6000. The public reads were reanalyzed by TCRdb: fastp trimming at Q25, MiXCR alignment, in-frame beta chains only. For every CDR3 protein sequence, its rows merge into one entry that carries the most common genes and DNA. For this sample there are roughly 410,000 distinct CDR3 sequences; roughly 24% appear just once. The biggest ten clones account for around 9% of the sample. The material sequenced was PBMCs or a T cell subset sorted from them (not recorded which). The receptors were sampled from an adult woman who had mild COVID-19 (a few samples of this study predate the infection). The sample titles of this study are shuffled in the database, so cell type and time point are left out; the donor was told from shared clones.

The chain recombines TRBV6-1 with TRBJ1-6, with TRBD1 matching over 8 bases. CDR1 and CDR2 from the germline V gene are MNHNS and SASEGT. This CDR3 comprises 17 residues. The ends lost 1 base at V and 9 bases at J; junction bases unmatched: 11. The DNA for the CDR3 is TGTGCCAGCAGTGAAGGTGTGACAGGGGTTGGGTTTTCACCCCTCCACTTT. Its translation is CASSEGVTGVGFSPLHF.

The chain employs TRBV7-2 and TRBJ2-5, with 7 bases matching TRBD1. The CDR3 sequence is 16 residues long. Germline CDR1 is SGHTA and CDR2 is FQGNSA. Losses at the gene ends were 1 base for V and 3 bases for J; bases not matched to a gene: 8. The CDR3 bases are TGTGCCAGCAGCTTAGGGAACGACAGGGCTAAAGAGACCCAGTACTTC. It is translated as CASSLGNDRAKETQYF. Drawing the rest from reference TRBV7-2 and TRBJ2-5, the complete variable domain is GAGVSQSPSNKVTEKGKDVELRCDPISGHTALYWYRQSLGQGLEFLIYFQGNSAPDKSGLPSDRFSAERTGGSVSTLTIQRTQQEDSAVYLCASSLGNDRAKETQYFGPGTRLLVL.

The rearrangement uses TRBV15 and TRBJ2-7, with TRBD2 matching over 7 bases. Unmatched junction bases numbered 7, after V lost 3 bases and J lost 2 bases. CDR3 size: 15 residues. Germline assignment: CDR1 LNHNV and CDR2 YYDKDF (reference sequence). Here the CDR3 reads CATSREAGVAYEQYF. CDR3 sequence (DNA): TGTGCCACCAGCAGGGAGGCGGGGGTAGCCTACGAGCAGTACTTC.

The J gene is TRBJ1-2, the V gene TRBV6-5; weak D call: TRBD1 (5 bases). V was pared by 2 bases and J by 1 base, with 5 bases between. The CDR3 runs to 13 residues. The germline CDR1 and CDR2 sequences are MNHEY and SVGAGI. The CDR3 DNA reads TGTGCCAGCAGTTACGGGGGTAACTATGGCTACACCTTC. Its protein product is CASSYGGNYGYTF.

This clonotype was observed a few times. The chain is built from TRBV4-3 and TRBJ2-1, with 8 bases matching TRBD1. J was trimmed by 3 bases and V by 4 bases; bases with no gene match: 11. Per germline, CDR1 LGHNA and CDR2 YSLEER. The CDR3 loop spans 17 amino acids. CDR3: CASSPSGSDRVYNEQFF. CDR3 sequence (DNA): TGCGCCAGCAGCCCTTCCGGATCGGACAGGGTCTACAATGAGCAGTTCTTC.

This chain connects TRBV12-3 or TRBV12-4 to TRBJ2-7; 8 nucleotides match TRBD1. Trimming took 6 bases from V and 3 from J; bases not matched to a gene: 10. This CDR3 region has 15 residues. The CDR3 DNA reads as TGTGCCAGCAGGGGGTTGGGGACAGGAAACTACGAGCAGTACTTC. This codes for CASRGLGTGNYEQYF.

The CDR3: CASSSKTSGPPAFPPQYTDTQYF. The CDR3 bases are TGTGCCAGCAGCTCTAAGACTAGCGGCCCACCAGCATTTCCCCCGCAATACACAGATACGCAGTATTTT. The chain couples TRBV13 to TRBJ2-3, with TRBD2 identical over 9 bases. With 4 bases clipped from V and 2 bases from J, the junction kept 28 bases outside the gene matches. The germline CDR1 and CDR2 sequences are PRHDT and FYEKMQ (reference sequence). This CDR3 region has 23 residues.

This clonotype has only a few counts. DNA for the CDR3: TGCGCCAGCAGCTTGAGGGAAGTCGCTGAAGCTTTCTTT. Translation gives CASSLREVAEAFF. The chain employs TRBV5-1 and TRBJ1-1; D not resolved. The CDR3 consists of 13 residues. V lost 1 base and J lost 6, with 10 bases in between. Germline V lookup: CDR1 SGHRS, CDR2 YFSETQ.

CDR3 in amino acids: CASSLENRLPLHF. The CDR3 DNA follows: TGCGCCAGCTCGTTAGAAAATCGTTTACCCCTCCACTTT. The chain combines TRBV10-2 with TRBJ1-6; D gene unclear. The CDR3 spans 13 residues. V lost 8 bases and J lost 12, with 17 bases in between. Germline CDR1 and CDR2: WSHSY and SAAADI.

This clonotype turned up a few times. The V gene is TRBV24-1, the J gene TRBJ2-3; D is unresolved. The CDR3 extends over 14 amino acids. V was pared by 6 bases and J by 0 bases, with 9 bases between. The germline V gene encodes CDR1 KGHDR and CDR2 SFDVKD. DNA of the CDR3: TGTGCCACCAGTACAAGCCAAAGCACAGATACGCAGTATTTT. Protein product: CATSTSQSTDTQYF.

This clonotype has only a few counts. This chain connects TRBV7-2 to TRBJ2-7; TRBD1 matches at 8 bases. The CDR3 is 14 residues long. The V gene end was trimmed by 5 bases and the J gene end by 4 bases; junction bases not matched to a gene: 7. The V gene's germline CDR1 is SGHTA and CDR2 FQGNSA. The CDR3 sequence: CASSAAGGKYEQYF. The CDR3, as DNA: TGTGCCAGCAGCGCGGCAGGGGGCAAGTACGAGCAGTACTTC.

This clonotype has just one count. V gene TRBV29-1 combines with J gene TRBJ1-1, with TRBD1 identical over 7 bases. The germline gives CDR1 SQVTM, CDR2 ANQGSEA. Trimming cost V 6 bases and J 0 bases; bases outside gene matches: 7. This CDR3 contains 14 residues. CDR3 in amino acids: CSVAPGTVNTEAFF. The DNA of the CDR3 is TGCAGCGTAGCCCCCGGGACAGTGAACACTGAAGCTTTCTTT.

This chain connects TRBV24-1 to TRBJ2-2; no clear D gene. Germline CDR1 KGHDR, CDR2 SFDVKD. This CDR3 spans 14 amino acids. With 3 bases removed from V and 6 bases from J, the gap between germline ends came to 10 bases. CDR3: CATSDTIKPGELFF. CDR3 in DNA: TGTGCCACCAGTGATACGATTAAACCCGGGGAGCTGTTTTTT.

The chain is built from TRBV12-3 or TRBV12-4 and TRBJ1-2; 8 nucleotides align to TRBD1. J was trimmed by 4 bases and V by 7 bases; bases with no gene match: 8. This CDR3 is built from 14 residues. The CDR3 loop is CASIRTGSGYGYTF. The CDR3 nucleotides are TGTGCCAGCATCCGGACAGGGTCGGGCTATGGCTACACCTTC.

This clonotype turned up a few times. V gene TRBV9 combines with J gene TRBJ2-1, with 8 bases matching TRBD2. V was pared by 0 bases and J by 8 bases, with 7 bases of the junction left unmatched. Germline loops: CDR1 SGDLS, CDR2 YYNGEE. The CDR3 consists of 15 residues. DNA for the CDR3: TGTGCCAGCAGCGTAGCAGCGGGGGAGTCATATGAGCAGTTCTTC. It is translated as CASSVAAGESYEQFF.

This clonotype has only a few counts. This chain uses TRBV4-2 with TRBJ2-1; D remains ambiguous. The germline V gene encodes CDR1 LGHNA and CDR2 YNFKEQ. CDR3 length: 12 residues. The V and J ends lost 0 bases and 10 bases respectively, with 7 bases between them. The CDR3 bases are TGTGCCAGCAGCCAAGATTTAGTCGAGCAGTTCTTC. Residues: CASSQDLVEQFF.

The gene calls are TRBV5-1 and TRBJ2-3; TRBD1 matches 9 bases. V was clipped by 0 bases and J by 3 bases; unmatched bases: 5. This CDR3 spans 16 amino acids. CDR1 and CDR2 (germline): SGHRS, YFSETQ. CDR3 region: CASSLGGQGYTDTQYF. In DNA form, the CDR3 reads TGCGCCAGCAGCTTGGGAGGACAGGGGTATACAGATACGCAGTATTTT.

Regarding this clonotype: One junction end disagrees with the germline gene, perhaps due to a read error. The J gene is TRBJ2-1, the V gene TRBV11-2, with 8 bases matching TRBD2. This CDR3 spans 12 amino acids. Germline V gives CDR1 SGHAT, CDR2 FQNNGV. CDR3 sequence: CASSREGLSRIF. The CDR3, as DNA: TGTGCCAGCAGCCGGGAGGGCTTGAGTAGGATCTTC. The whole variable domain, remainder taken from reference TRBV11-2 and TRBJ2-1, is EAGVAQSPRYKIIEKRQSVAFWCNPISGHATLYWYQQILGQGPKLLIQFQNNGVVDDSQLPKDRFSAERLKGVDSTLKIQPAKLEDSAVYLCASSREGLSRIFGPGTRLTVL.

This clonotype was detected a few times. The chain combines TRBV5-1 with TRBJ2-7; no clear D. There are 14 residues in the CDR3. Trimming removed 0 bases at V and 7 bases at J, with 14 bases between. Germline CDR1 reads SGHRS; CDR2 reads YFSETQ. The CDR3 region has the DNA TGCGCCAGCAGCTTGGACAGCGCTCTAACGGAGCAGTACTTC. This sequence encodes CASSLDSALTEQYF.